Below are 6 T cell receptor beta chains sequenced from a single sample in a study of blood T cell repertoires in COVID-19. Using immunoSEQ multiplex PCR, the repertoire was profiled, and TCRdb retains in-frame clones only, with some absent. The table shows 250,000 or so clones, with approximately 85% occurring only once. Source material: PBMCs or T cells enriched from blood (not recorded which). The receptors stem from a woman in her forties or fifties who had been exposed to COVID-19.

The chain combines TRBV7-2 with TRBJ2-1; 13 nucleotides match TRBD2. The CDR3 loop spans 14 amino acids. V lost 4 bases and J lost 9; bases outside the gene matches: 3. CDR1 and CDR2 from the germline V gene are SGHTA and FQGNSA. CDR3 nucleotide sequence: TGTGCCAGCAGCTCGGGACTAGCGGGGATTGAGCAGTTCTTC. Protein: CASSSGLAGIEQFF.

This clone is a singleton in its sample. CDR3: CASSLAQGGARGYTF. The CDR3 DNA reads TGTGCCAGCAGCTTAGCGCAAGGGGGCGCAAGGGGCTACACCTTC. This chain connects TRBV7-2 to TRBJ1-2; TRBD1 matches 7 bases. The junction had 9 bases not matched to a gene; V was cut back by 0 bases and J by 8 bases. CDR3 size: 15 residues. The germline V gene has CDR1 SGHTA and CDR2 FQGNSA.

Here the CDR3 DNA reads TGCGCCAGCAGCCCGGGGACAGGGTACACTGAAGCTTTCTTT. Translation gives CASSPGTGYTEAFF. This chain joins TRBV5-1 and TRBJ1-1; 9 nucleotides match TRBD1. With 4 bases clipped from V and 3 bases from J, the junction kept 4 bases outside the gene matches. CDR1 and CDR2 from the germline V gene are SGHRS and YFSETQ. CDR3 length equals 14 residues.

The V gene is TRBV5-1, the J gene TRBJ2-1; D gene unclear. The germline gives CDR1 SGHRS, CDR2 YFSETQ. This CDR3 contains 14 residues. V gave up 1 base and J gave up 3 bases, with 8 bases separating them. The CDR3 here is CASSLISFYNEQFF. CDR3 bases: TGCGCCAGCAGCTTGATTTCATTCTACAATGAGCAGTTCTTC. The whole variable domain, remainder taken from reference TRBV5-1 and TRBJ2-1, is KAGVTQTPRYLIKTRGQQVTLSCSPISGHRSVSWYQQTPGQGLQFLFEYFSETQRNKGNFPGRFSGRQFSNSRSEMNVSTLELGDSALYLCASSLISFYNEQFFGPGTRLTVL.

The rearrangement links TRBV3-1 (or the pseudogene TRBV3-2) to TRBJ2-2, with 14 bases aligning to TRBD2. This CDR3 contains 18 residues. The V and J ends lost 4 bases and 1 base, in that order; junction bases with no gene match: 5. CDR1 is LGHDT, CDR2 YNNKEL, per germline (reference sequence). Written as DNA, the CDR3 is TGTGCCAGCAGCCCGTGGGGGACTAGCGGGGGGAACACCGGGGAGCTGTTTTTT. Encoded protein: CASSPWGTSGGNTGELFF.

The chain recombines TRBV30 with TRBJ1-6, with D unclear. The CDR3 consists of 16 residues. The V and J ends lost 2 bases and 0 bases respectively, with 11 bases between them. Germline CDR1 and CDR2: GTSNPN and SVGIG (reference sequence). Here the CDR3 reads CAWSPTTPSYNSPLHF. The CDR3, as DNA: TGTGCCTGGAGTCCCACTACCCCCTCCTATAATTCACCCCTCCACTTT.